The 20 T cell receptor beta chains below all came from one sample that was sequenced in a study of control samples from healthy donors and cancer patients. This table comes from immunoSEQ multiplex PCR, and its TCRdb copy is limited to in-frame clones, with some not included. This sample has 150,000 to 200,000 clones; approximately 96% occur once, and the top ten carry more than 8%. Material for sequencing was blood. The origin of the receptors is a woman aged 40 to 50 in good health.

CDR3 DNA: TGTGCCAGCAGTGCTCTTACGGGGGATCAGCCCCAGCATTTT. It translates to CASSALTGDQPQHF. This chain joins TRBV2 and TRBJ1-5, with a weak D call TRBD1 (5 bases). The CDR3 sequence is 14 residues long. Germline values: CDR1 SNHLY, CDR2 FYNNEI. With 4 bases removed from V and 5 bases from J, the gap between germline ends came to 12 bases.

This chain joins TRBV4-1 and TRBJ1-2; possible D gene TRBD1, 5 bases. V lost 0 bases, J lost 4 bases, and 12 bases lay in between. CDR3 size: 15 residues. The germline V gene encodes CDR1 MGHRA and CDR2 YSYEKL. CDR3 in amino acids: CASSQETSGIYGYTF. The DNA of the CDR3 is TGCGCCAGCAGCCAAGAAACTTCAGGGATCTATGGCTACACCTTC.

The rearrangement joins TRBV3-1 (or the pseudogene TRBV3-2) to TRBJ1-3, with 8 bases lining up with TRBD1. The CDR3 spans 18 residues. Germline V gene lookup returns CDR1 LGHDT and CDR2 YNNKEL (reference sequence). V was clipped by 1 base and J by 0 bases; unmatched bases: 8. CDR3 amino acids: CASSQGGTGPSSGNTIYF. The CDR3 DNA is TGTGCCAGCAGCCAAGGTGGGACAGGTCCCAGCTCTGGAAACACCATATATTTT.

The V gene is TRBV5-1, the J gene TRBJ2-1; TRBD1 matches 8 bases. Germline lookup yields CDR1 SGHRS and CDR2 YFSETQ. After removal of 5 bases from V and 6 bases from J, the junction contained 7 bases not matched to a gene. The CDR3 runs 14 residues. The CDR3 DNA sequence: TGCGCCAGCAGACCCAGGACAGGGACCAATGAGCAGTTCTTC. Translated, it gives CASRPRTGTNEQFF.

CDR3 DNA sequence: TGTGCCAGCAGCCTCCAGGGGACTGGGGCCAACGTCCTGACTTTC. Protein: CASSLQGTGANVLTF. The rearrangement joins TRBV3-1 (or the pseudogene TRBV3-2) to TRBJ2-6, with a possible D match to TRBD1 (6 bases). Per the germline V gene, CDR1 is LGHDT and CDR2 is YNNKEL (reference sequence). CDR3 size: 15 residues. The V end lost 4 bases, the J end lost 2 bases, and 9 bases lay between the germline ends.

J is TRBJ1-5 and V is TRBV9; a possible D gene is TRBD1 (5 bases). Trimming cost V 0 bases and J 5 bases, with 12 bases left between them. The CDR3 is 15 residues long. Looked up from germline, CDR1 is SGDLS and CDR2 is YYNGEE. The CDR3 sequence is CASSVESGGDQPQHF. The CDR3 nucleotides read TGTGCCAGCAGCGTAGAATCGGGGGGGGATCAGCCCCAGCATTTT.

The gene calls are TRBV4-1 and TRBJ2-7; D gene uncertain. The CDR3 is 14 amino acids. V lost 0 bases and J 6 bases, leaving 12 bases between the germline ends. The germline CDR1 and CDR2 sequences are MGHRA and YSYEKL. The CDR3 spells CASSQERSWPEQYF. The CDR3 bases are TGCGCCAGCAGCCAAGAACGGTCCTGGCCCGAGCAGTACTTC.

J is TRBJ1-5 and V is TRBV3-1 (or the pseudogene TRBV3-2); perhaps TRBD1 as D (5 bases). Germline V gene data show CDR1 as LGHDT and CDR2 as YNNKEL (reference sequence). Trimming stripped 4 bases from V and 7 bases from J, with 8 bases between. CDR3 length: 12 amino acids. This CDR3 reads CASSRRGQPQHF. The CDR3 DNA reads as TGTGCCAGCAGCCGTAGGGGACAGCCCCAGCATTTT.

V gene TRBV18 combines with J gene TRBJ1-5; 12 bases are shared with TRBD1. This CDR3 has 15 amino acids. Germline V gene lookup returns CDR1 KGHSH and CDR2 LQKENI. Trimming removed 6 bases from V and 6 bases from J; junction bases left unmatched: 6. CDR3 in DNA: TGTGCCAGCTCGCTCGGGACAGGGGGCGTTCAGCCCCAGCATTTT. This sequence encodes CASSLGTGGVQPQHF.

This rearrangement joins TRBV19 to TRBJ1-1; D call uncertain. Germline assignment: CDR1 LNHDA and CDR2 SQIVND (reference sequence). Trimming took 3 bases from V and 1 from J, leaving 6 bases between them. The CDR3 sequence is 13 residues long. CDR3 in amino acids: CASSIARNTEAFF. The CDR3 DNA is TGTGCCAGTAGTATCGCCAGGAACACTGAAGCTTTCTTT.

The chain's CDR3 is CAISESAGVGTEAFF. CDR3 DNA sequence: TGTGCCATCAGTGAGTCGGCAGGGGTAGGTACTGAAGCTTTCTTT. This chain uses TRBV10-3 with TRBJ1-1; a possible D gene is TRBD1 (6 bases). Germline CDR1 and CDR2: ENHRY and SYGVKD. The CDR3 runs to 15 residues. Trimming shortened V by 0 bases and J by 5 bases, and 13 bases separated the two germline ends.

This rearrangement joins TRBV19 to TRBJ1-2; 10 nucleotides line up with TRBD1. The trim removed 3 bases at V and 6 bases at J, leaving 7 bases unmatched. The CDR3 is 15 residues long. From germline, CDR1 is LNHDA and CDR2 SQIVND (reference sequence). CDR3 amino acids: CASSMAGTGVNGYTF. The DNA for the CDR3 is TGTGCCAGTAGTATGGCCGGGACAGGGGTTAATGGCTACACCTTC.

The chain is built from TRBV9 and TRBJ2-7; D possibly corresponds to TRBD1 (7 bases). The CDR3 covers 14 residues. Germline CDR1 and CDR2: SGDLS and YYNGEE. With 7 bases removed from V and 2 bases from J, the gap between germline ends came to 16 bases. The CDR3: CASGPGDSPYEQYF. CDR3 nucleotide sequence: TGTGCCAGCGGCCCGGGGGACAGCCCCTACGAGCAGTACTTC.

This chain links TRBV19 with TRBJ2-2, with a possible D match to TRBD1 (5 bases). The CDR3 is made up of 14 amino acids. V lost 3 bases and J lost 6, with 11 bases in between. Germline CDR1 LNHDA, CDR2 SQIVND (reference sequence). CDR3 DNA sequence: TGTGCCAGTAGTATGAGAGACAGTTCCGGGGAGCTGTTTTTT. Residues: CASSMRDSSGELFF.

The chain joins TRBV19 to TRBJ1-5; 8 bases are shared with TRBD1. CDR3 size: 15 residues. CDR1 LNHDA and CDR2 SQIVND come from the germline V gene (reference sequence). V lost 6 bases to trimming and J lost 6 bases; unmatched junction nucleotides: 10. The DNA of the CDR3 is TGTGCCAGTAGGCCCTCCGACAGGGGCGGTCAGCCCCAGCATTTT. Its protein is CASRPSDRGGQPQHF.

The chain couples TRBV18 to TRBJ1-1, with a tentative D call TRBD1 (5 bases). Germline assignment: CDR1 KGHSH and CDR2 LQKENI. Trimming cost V 6 bases and J 8 bases, with 16 bases left between them. CDR3 length: 13 amino acids. The CDR3 here is CASSLGRNNEAFF. The CDR3 bases are TGTGCCAGCTCCCTGGGACGGAACAACGAAGCTTTCTTT. The entire variable domain, with the rest obtained from reference TRBV18 and TRBJ1-1, is as follows: NAGVMQNPRHLVRRRGQEARLRCSPMKGHSHVYWYRQLPEEGLKFMVYLQKENIIDESGMPKERFSAEFPKEGPSILRIQQVVRGDSAAYFCASSLGRNNEAFFGQGTRLTVV.

This rearrangement joins TRBV5-6 to TRBJ1-2, with 7 bases fitting TRBD1. CDR1 is SGHDT and CDR2 is YYEEEE in the germline V gene. The V gene end was trimmed by 0 bases and the J gene end by 2 bases; junction bases not matched to a gene: 1. CDR3 length equals 14 residues. CDR3 sequence (DNA): TGTGCCAGCAGCTTGGCGGGACAGAACTATGGCTACACCTTC. It translates to CASSLAGQNYGYTF.

On this clone: At one end, the junction sequence differs from germline, possibly due to a read error. Other DNA sequences from this sample encode an identical CDR3 as well. This rearrangement joins TRBV7-6 to TRBJ1-4; a weak D match, TRBD1 (5 bases). The CDR3 consists of 17 residues. In germline, CDR1 is SGHVS, CDR2 FNYEAQ. In DNA, the CDR3 is TGTGCCAGCAGCTTAGATGGGACTGCGGGCACTAATGAAAAACTATTTTTT. This encodes CASSLDGTAGTNEKLFF.

The chain recombines TRBV5-5 with TRBJ1-5; D not resolved. From germline, CDR1 is SGHKS and CDR2 YYEKEE (reference sequence). This CDR3 is built from 15 residues. Trimming pared 0 bases from V and 0 bases from J, leaving 7 bases between. The CDR3 spells CASSLVLSSNQPQHF. CDR3 nucleotide sequence: TGTGCCAGCAGCTTGGTCCTCAGTAGCAATCAGCCCCAGCATTTT. Full variable domain (outside the CDR3, taken from reference TRBV5-5 and TRBJ1-5): DAGVTQSPTHLIKTRGQQVTLRCSPISGHKSVSWYQQVLGQGPQFIFQYYEKEERGRGNFPDRFSARQFPNYSSELNVNALLLGDSALYLCASSLVLSSNQPQHFGDGTRLSIL.

This clone is a singleton in its sample. Here the CDR3 reads CASNPGQGLSGELFF. The CDR3, as DNA: TGTGCCAGCAACCCGGGACAGGGACTCTCCGGGGAGCTGTTTTTT. The J gene is TRBJ2-2, the V gene TRBV27; 9 bases map to TRBD1. Germline values: CDR1 MNHEY, CDR2 SMNVEV (reference sequence). CDR3 length equals 15 residues. Trimming cost V 7 bases and J 6 bases; bases outside gene matches: 9.